The T cell receptor (beta chain) described here comes from a study of T cell repertoires in cytomegalovirus infection. Across the study: Based on public TCR beta signatures, there were indications of CMV infection and of a matching HLA type.

Each CDR3 protein gets one entry after TCRdb re-called the reads with MiXCR. The sample carries approximately 250,000 distinct CDR3 sequences, around 8.7% recorded once. This clonotype was counted at least ten times. No antigen is known for it. Study-wide results and caveats: Dominant in the ex vivo response were TCR beta clonotypes restricted by HLA-C and specific for CMV. Adding up the frequency of public TCR beta families identified people who carried CMV plus the relevant HLA.

The length of the CDR3 is 15 residues. The germline gives CDR1 LGHNA, CDR2 YSLEER. Trimming took off 0 bases at V and 5 bases at J, with 8 bases between the two ends. The genes are TRBV4-3 and TRBJ1-6, with a tentative D call TRBD1 (5 bases). The sample consisted of PBMCs. The TCR originated in a human donor in good health (CMV status not recorded). Some clones in this sample may be carry-over from other donors' samples. The CDR3 bases are TGCGCCAGCAGCCAAGATCTAGGGGATAATTCACCCCTCCACTTT. Translated: CASSQDLGDNSPLHF.